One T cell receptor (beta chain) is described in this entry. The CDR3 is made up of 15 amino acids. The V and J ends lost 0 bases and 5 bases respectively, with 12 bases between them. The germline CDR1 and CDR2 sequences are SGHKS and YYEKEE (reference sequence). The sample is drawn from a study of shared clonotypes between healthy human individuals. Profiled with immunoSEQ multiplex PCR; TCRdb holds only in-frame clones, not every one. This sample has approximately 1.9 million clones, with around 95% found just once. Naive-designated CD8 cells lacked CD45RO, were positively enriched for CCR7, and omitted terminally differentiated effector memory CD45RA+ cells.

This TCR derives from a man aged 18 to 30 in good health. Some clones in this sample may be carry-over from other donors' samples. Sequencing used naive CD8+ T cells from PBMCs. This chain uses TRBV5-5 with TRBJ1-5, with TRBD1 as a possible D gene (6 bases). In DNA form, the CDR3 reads TGTGCCAGCAGCTTGGCGAGGGGGTATGATCAGCCCCAGCATTTT. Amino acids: CASSLARGYDQPQHF.